This is a list of T cell receptor beta chains from one sample in a study of blood T cell repertoires in COVID-19. Only in-frame clones appear in the TCRdb table, and some are missing; sequencing was by immunoSEQ multiplex PCR. Of 130,000 to 150,000 clones detected, approximately 84% appear once; the ten largest clones hold around 10%. Material: peripheral blood. These receptors originate from a woman of 80 years or more in a cohort sampled during active or convalescent COVID-19. The CDR3 runs from the conserved cysteine through the conserved F or W. The D gene is left open where the match is weak.

D gene: NA
J gene: TRBJ1-2
V gene: TRBV7-9
CDR3 DNA: TGTGCCAGCAGTTACGGTGAGGGAAACTATGGCTACACCTTC
CDR3 protein: CASSYGEGNYGYTF

D gene: TRBD1
J gene: TRBJ1-1
V gene: TRBV6-4
CDR3 DNA: TGTGCCAGCAGTGACCCACTATGCACCGGGACAGGGGGGAGGAAGAACACTGAAGCTTTCTTT
CDR3 protein: CASSDPLCTGTGGRKNTEAFF

D gene: NA
J gene: TRBJ1-1
V gene: TRBV7-6
CDR3 DNA: TGTGCCAGCAGCTTAGTTCGGAACACTGAAGCTTTCTTT
CDR3 protein: CASSLVRNTEAFF

D gene: NA
J gene: TRBJ1-1
V gene: TRBV3-1/TRBV3-2
CDR3 DNA: TGTGCCAGCAGCCGCAGGGGAAGTAGGACTGAAGCTTTCTTT
CDR3 protein: CASSRRGSRTEAFF

D gene: NA
J gene: TRBJ1-4
V gene: TRBV19
CDR3 DNA: TGTGCCACCCTCGGGGGGGGGCGGGATGAAAAACTGTTTTTT
CDR3 protein: CATLGGGRDEKLFF

D gene: TRBD1
J gene: TRBJ1-3
V gene: TRBV6-5
CDR3 DNA: TGTGCCAGCCTACAGGGGCCCTCGGTTGGAAACACCATATATTTT
CDR3 protein: CASLQGPSVGNTIYF

D gene: NA
J gene: TRBJ1-2
V gene: TRBV11-2
CDR3 DNA: TGTGCCAGCAGCTTAGGCGGTGCGACTGGCTACACCTTC
CDR3 protein: CASSLGGATGYTF

D gene: NA
J gene: TRBJ1-2
V gene: TRBV3-1/TRBV3-2
CDR3 DNA: TGTGCCAGCAGCCGCGGAGTGGGGGAGGGTGGCTACACCTTC
CDR3 protein: CASSRGVGEGGYTF

D gene: TRBD2
J gene: TRBJ2-5
V gene: TRBV30
CDR3 DNA: TGTGCCTGCATTTCTGGGACTAGCCTCCAGACCCAGTACTTC
CDR3 protein: CACISGTSLQTQYF

D gene: NA
J gene: TRBJ2-1
V gene: TRBV7-2
CDR3 DNA: TGTGCCAGCAGCCGCCAGGGGGGTAGCTCCTACAATGAGCAGTTCTTC
CDR3 protein: CASSRQGGSSYNEQFF

D gene: NA
J gene: TRBJ1-2
V gene: TRBV5-4
CDR3 DNA: TGTGCCAGCAGCGCGGGGGACGGGGTTCGCTACACCTTC
CDR3 protein: CASSAGDGVRYTF

D gene: NA
J gene: TRBJ2-1
V gene: TRBV7-9
CDR3 DNA: TGTGCCAGCAGCTTCTCTCCGGCGGGCGGGGTCCAGTTCTTC
CDR3 protein: CASSFSPAGGVQFF

D gene: NA
J gene: TRBJ1-2
V gene: TRBV7-2
CDR3 DNA: TGTGCCAGCAGCTTAGATCTTGACACCTATGGCTACACCTTC
CDR3 protein: CASSLDLDTYGYTF

D gene: TRBD1
J gene: TRBJ1-1
V gene: TRBV27
CDR3 DNA: TGTGCCAGCAGTAGACAGGGAAGTATGAACACTGAAGCTTTCTTT
CDR3 protein: CASSRQGSMNTEAFF

D gene: NA
J gene: TRBJ1-5
V gene: TRBV27
CDR3 DNA: TGTGCCAGCAGCCCTAATTCCCAGCCCCAGCATTTT
CDR3 protein: CASSPNSQPQHF

D gene: NA
J gene: TRBJ2-3
V gene: TRBV28
CDR3 DNA: TGTGCCAGCAGTGGGGGGGCCGCAGATACGCAGTATTTT
CDR3 protein: CASSGGAADTQYF

D gene: NA
J gene: TRBJ1-3
V gene: TRBV7-2
CDR3 DNA: TGTGCCAGCAGCTTAGCGCTGGCAGGAAACACCATATATTTT
CDR3 protein: CASSLALAGNTIYF